These 7 T cell receptor beta chains were all obtained from the same sample, sequenced in a study of T cell responses to AZD1222 COVID-19 vaccine. Data came from immunoSEQ multiplex PCR; TCRdb stores just in-frame clones and leaves some out. The data show about 88,000 clones, around 90% seen once. The source was peripheral blood, collected 28 days after the second AZD1222 dose. The receptors were sampled from an adult who received the AZD1222 COVID-19 vaccine.

The gene calls are TRBV5-1 and TRBJ2-7; D may match TRBD1 or TRBD2 (5 bases each). The germline V gene has CDR1 SGHRS and CDR2 YFSETQ. V gave up 2 bases and J gave up 4 bases, with 7 bases separating them. The CDR3 consists of 12 residues. The CDR3 reads CASSLEGYEQYF. The CDR3 DNA sequence: TGCGCCAGCAGCTTAGAGGGGTACGAGCAGTACTTC.

The genes are TRBV5-1 and TRBJ1-2, with unresolved D. Germline loops: CDR1 SGHRS, CDR2 YFSETQ. Deletions cut 1 base from V and 2 bases from J, with 3 bases between. CDR3 size: 12 residues. The DNA of the CDR3 is TGCGCCAGCAGCTTGTTAAACTATGGCTACACCTTC. It yields the protein CASSLLNYGYTF. Together with reference TRBV5-1 and TRBJ1-2, the CDR3 gives the full variable domain: KAGVTQTPRYLIKTRGQQVTLSCSPISGHRSVSWYQQTPGQGLQFLFEYFSETQRNKGNFPGRFSGRQFSNSRSEMNVSTLELGDSALYLCASSLLNYGYTFGSGTRLTVV.

This rearrangement joins TRBV6-5 to TRBJ2-5; D is perhaps TRBD1 (6 bases). Germline loops: CDR1 MNHEY, CDR2 SVGAGI. The CDR3 runs to 13 residues. V lost 6 bases and J lost 4, with 12 bases in between. The DNA of the CDR3 is TGTGCCAGCAGAGGCGAGGGGGTAGAGACCCAGTACTTC. Amino acid sequence: CASRGEGVETQYF.

The J gene is TRBJ2-2, the V gene TRBV11-2; 11 bases match TRBD2. The germline V gene encodes CDR1 SGHAT and CDR2 FQNNGV. Trimming at V came to 4 bases and at J to 5 bases, leaving 9 bases not matched to a gene. CDR3 length: 17 amino acids. The chain's CDR3 is CASSSYSGGAGTGELFF. The CDR3 nucleotides are TGTGCCAGCAGCTCGTATAGCGGGGGGGCCGGAACCGGGGAGCTGTTTTTT. Together with reference TRBV11-2 and TRBJ2-2, the CDR3 gives the full variable domain: EAGVAQSPRYKIIEKRQSVAFWCNPISGHATLYWYQQILGQGPKLLIQFQNNGVVDDSQLPKDRFSAERLKGVDSTLKIQPAKLEDSAVYLCASSSYSGGAGTGELFFGEGSRLTVL.

Remarks on this clone: One end of the junction does not line up with germline, which may come from a read error. This chain uses TRBV2 with TRBJ2-7, with 9 bases lining up with TRBD2. This CDR3 has 16 residues. CDR1 SNHLY and CDR2 FYNNEI come from the germline V gene. The CDR3 DNA reads as TGTGCCAGCAGGGAAGGCCTAGCGGGGAGCTCCTACGAGCAGTACTTC. Translation gives CASREGLAGSSYEQYF.

The V gene is TRBV5-4, the J gene TRBJ2-3; D uncertain. CDR1 SGHNT and CDR2 YYREEE come from the germline V gene (reference sequence). V was clipped by 1 base and J by 4 bases, with 7 bases between them. The CDR3 sequence is 13 residues long. In DNA, the CDR3 is TGTGCCAGCAGCTTGACGAATTCAGATACGCAGTATTTT. Translation: CASSLTNSDTQYF.

The CDR3 is CSATLVSTQYF. In DNA form, the CDR3 reads TGCAGTGCAACACTAGTTTCGACCCAGTACTTC. The gene calls are TRBV20-1 and TRBJ2-5, with D perhaps matching TRBD2 (5 bases). The germline V gene encodes CDR1 DFQATT and CDR2 SNEGSKA (reference sequence). The CDR3 spans 11 residues. V shed 6 bases and J shed 7 bases, with 12 bases lying between them.